This T cell receptor (beta chain) was found in a study of T cell changes during pregnancy in multiple sclerosis. V dropped 3 bases and J dropped 4; count of bases not matched to a gene: 9. The CDR3 sequence is 16 residues long. Germline V gene lookup returns CDR1 SGHRS and CDR2 YFSETQ. Using immunoSEQ multiplex PCR, the repertoire was profiled, and TCRdb retains in-frame clones only, with some absent. The sample records about 71,000 clones, more than 80% being singletons. The sequencing here drew on peripheral blood, taken in the third trimester of pregnancy. V and J are TRBV5-1 and TRBJ2-2; 7 bases align to TRBD2. The receptor comes from a female donor with multiple sclerosis, enrolled in a pregnancy study. The CDR3: CASSWDSSGLTGELFF. Here the CDR3 DNA reads TGCGCCAGCAGCTGGGACTCTAGCGGACTCACCGGGGAGCTGTTTTTT.